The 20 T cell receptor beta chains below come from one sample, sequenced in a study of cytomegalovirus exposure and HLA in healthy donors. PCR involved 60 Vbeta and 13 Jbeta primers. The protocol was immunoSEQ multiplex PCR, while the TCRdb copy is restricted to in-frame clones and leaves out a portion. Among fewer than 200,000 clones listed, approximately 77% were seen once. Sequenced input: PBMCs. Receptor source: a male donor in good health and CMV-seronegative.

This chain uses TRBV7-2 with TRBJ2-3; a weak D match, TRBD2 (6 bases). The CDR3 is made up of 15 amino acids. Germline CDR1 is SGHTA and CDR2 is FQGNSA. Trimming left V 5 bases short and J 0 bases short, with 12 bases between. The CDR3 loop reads CASSPPGGSTDTQYF. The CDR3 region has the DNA TGTGCCAGCAGCCCTCCCGGGGGAAGCACAGATACGCAGTATTTT.

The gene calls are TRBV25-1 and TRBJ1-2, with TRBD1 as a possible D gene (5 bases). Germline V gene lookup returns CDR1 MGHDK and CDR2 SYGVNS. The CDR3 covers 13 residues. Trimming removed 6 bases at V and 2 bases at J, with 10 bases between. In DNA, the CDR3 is TGTGCCAGCAGAAGGGGCCCAAACTATGGCTACACCTTC. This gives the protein CASRRGPNYGYTF.

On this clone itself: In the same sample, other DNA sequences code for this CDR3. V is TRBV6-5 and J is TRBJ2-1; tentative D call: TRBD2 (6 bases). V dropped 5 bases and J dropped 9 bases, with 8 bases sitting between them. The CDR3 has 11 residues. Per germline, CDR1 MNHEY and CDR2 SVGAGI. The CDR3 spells CASSQGGEQFF. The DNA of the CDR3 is TGTGCCAGCAGTCAGGGAGGTGAGCAGTTCTTC.

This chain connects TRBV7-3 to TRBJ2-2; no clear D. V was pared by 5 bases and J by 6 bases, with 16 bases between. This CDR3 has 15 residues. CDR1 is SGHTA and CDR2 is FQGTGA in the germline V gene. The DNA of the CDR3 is TGTGCCAGCAGCCTCACCGCCGCGGTGGCCGGGGAGCTGTTTTTT. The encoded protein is CASSLTAAVAGELFF. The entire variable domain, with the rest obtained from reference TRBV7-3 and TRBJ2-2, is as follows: GAGVSQTPSNKVTEKGKYVELRCDPISGHTALYWYRQSLGQGPEFLIYFQGTGAADDSGLPNDRFFAVRPEGSVSTLKIQRTERGDSAVYLCASSLTAAVAGELFFGEGSRLTVL.

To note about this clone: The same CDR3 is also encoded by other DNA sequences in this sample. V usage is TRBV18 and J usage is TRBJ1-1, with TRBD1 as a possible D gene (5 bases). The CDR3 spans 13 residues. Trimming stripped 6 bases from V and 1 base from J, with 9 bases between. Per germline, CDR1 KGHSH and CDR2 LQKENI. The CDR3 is CASSPGANTEAFF. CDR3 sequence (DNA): TGTGCCAGCTCGCCTGGGGCGAACACTGAAGCTTTCTTT.

The CDR3 DNA follows: TGTGCCAGCAGCGTAGTCCCCCCAGGAGGGGTCGGGGAGCTGTTTTTT. Translated: CASSVVPPGGVGELFF. The rearrangement uses TRBV9 and TRBJ2-2; tentatively, D is TRBD2 (6 bases). V was shortened by 0 bases and J by 7 bases, with 16 bases between the two germline ends. CDR3 size: 16 residues. In germline, CDR1 is SGDLS, CDR2 YYNGEE.

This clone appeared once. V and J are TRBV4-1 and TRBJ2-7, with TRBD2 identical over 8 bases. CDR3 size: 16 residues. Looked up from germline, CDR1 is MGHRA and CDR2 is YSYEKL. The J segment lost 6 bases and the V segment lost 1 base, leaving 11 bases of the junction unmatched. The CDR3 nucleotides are TGCGCCAGCAGCCAAGCGGGGGGGACTACTATACGCGAGCAGTACTTC. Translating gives CASSQAGGTTIREQYF.

The CDR3 nucleotides read TGTGCCAGCAGCTTTCAAGCGGGAGGCACAGATACGCAGTATTTT. Translated, it gives CASSFQAGGTDTQYF. The chain carries TRBV7-2 and TRBJ2-3; 8 bases align to TRBD2. CDR1 is SGHTA and CDR2 is FQGNSA in the germline V gene. V was pared by 3 bases and J by 1 base, with 3 bases of the junction left unmatched. The CDR3 consists of 15 residues.

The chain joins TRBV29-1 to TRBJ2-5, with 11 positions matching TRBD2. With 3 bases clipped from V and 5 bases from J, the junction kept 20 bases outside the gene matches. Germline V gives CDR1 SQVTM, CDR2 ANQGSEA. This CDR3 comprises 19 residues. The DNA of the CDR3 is TGCAGCGTTGAGCTATTCCCCGGGCTAGCGGGGGGCCACGCGGAGACCCAGTACTTC. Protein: CSVELFPGLAGGHAETQYF.

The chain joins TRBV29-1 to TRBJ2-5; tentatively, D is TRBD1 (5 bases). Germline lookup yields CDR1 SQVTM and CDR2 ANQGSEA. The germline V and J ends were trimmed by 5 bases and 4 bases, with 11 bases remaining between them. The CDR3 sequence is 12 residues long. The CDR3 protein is CSVLKGLETQYF. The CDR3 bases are TGCAGCGTTCTAAAGGGGTTAGAGACCCAGTACTTC.

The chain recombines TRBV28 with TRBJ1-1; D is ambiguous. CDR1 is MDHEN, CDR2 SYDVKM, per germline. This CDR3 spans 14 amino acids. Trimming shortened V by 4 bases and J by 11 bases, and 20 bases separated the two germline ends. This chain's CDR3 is CASSSTPFGSGAFF. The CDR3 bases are TGTGCCAGCAGTTCGACCCCCTTTGGCAGCGGGGCTTTCTTT.

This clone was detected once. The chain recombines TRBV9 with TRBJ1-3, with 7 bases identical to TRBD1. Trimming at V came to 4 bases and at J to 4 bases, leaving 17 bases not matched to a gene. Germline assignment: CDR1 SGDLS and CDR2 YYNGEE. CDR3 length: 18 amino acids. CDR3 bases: TGTGCCAGCAGCCCGCCTCCGGGACAGACAAATCGAGGAAACACCATATATTTT. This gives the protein CASSPPPGQTNRGNTIYF.

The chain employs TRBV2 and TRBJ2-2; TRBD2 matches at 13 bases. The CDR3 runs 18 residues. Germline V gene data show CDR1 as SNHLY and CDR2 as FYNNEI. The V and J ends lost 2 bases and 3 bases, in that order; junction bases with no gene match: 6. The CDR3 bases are TGTGCCAGCAGTGAAACTAGACTAGCGGGGGGTGACACCGGGGAGCTGTTTTTT. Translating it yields CASSETRLAGGDTGELFF.

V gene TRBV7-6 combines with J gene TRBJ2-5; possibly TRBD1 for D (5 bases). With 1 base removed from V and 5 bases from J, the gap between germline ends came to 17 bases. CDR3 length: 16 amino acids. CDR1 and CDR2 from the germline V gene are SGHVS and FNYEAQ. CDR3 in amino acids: CASSLGPTGPRETQYF. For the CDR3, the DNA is TGTGCCAGCAGCTTAGGCCCCACAGGCCCCCGGGAGACCCAGTACTTC.

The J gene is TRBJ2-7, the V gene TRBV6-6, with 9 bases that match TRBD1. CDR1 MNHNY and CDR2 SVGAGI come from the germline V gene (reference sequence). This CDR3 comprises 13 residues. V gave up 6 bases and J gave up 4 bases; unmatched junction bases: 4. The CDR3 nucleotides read TGTGCCAGCAGGCGGGGGACAGGGTACGAGCAGTACTTC. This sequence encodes CASRRGTGYEQYF.

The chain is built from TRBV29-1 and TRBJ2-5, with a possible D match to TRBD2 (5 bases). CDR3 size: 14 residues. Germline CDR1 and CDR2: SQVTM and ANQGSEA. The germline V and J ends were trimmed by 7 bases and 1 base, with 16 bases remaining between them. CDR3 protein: CSARSRGRQETQYF. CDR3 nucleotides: TGCAGCGCCCGATCGCGAGGGCGCCAAGAGACCCAGTACTTC.

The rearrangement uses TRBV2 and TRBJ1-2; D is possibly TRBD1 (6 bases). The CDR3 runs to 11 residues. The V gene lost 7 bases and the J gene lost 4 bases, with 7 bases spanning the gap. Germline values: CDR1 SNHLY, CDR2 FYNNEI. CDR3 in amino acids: CASNRVYGYTF. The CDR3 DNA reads TGTGCCAGCAACAGGGTCTATGGCTACACCTTC.

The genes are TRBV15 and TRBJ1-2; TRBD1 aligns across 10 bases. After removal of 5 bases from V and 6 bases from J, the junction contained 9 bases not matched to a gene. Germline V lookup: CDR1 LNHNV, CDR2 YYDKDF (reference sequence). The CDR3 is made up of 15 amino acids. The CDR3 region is CATSGAQDRGDGYTF. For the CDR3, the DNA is TGTGCCACCAGCGGAGCCCAGGACAGGGGGGATGGCTACACCTTC.

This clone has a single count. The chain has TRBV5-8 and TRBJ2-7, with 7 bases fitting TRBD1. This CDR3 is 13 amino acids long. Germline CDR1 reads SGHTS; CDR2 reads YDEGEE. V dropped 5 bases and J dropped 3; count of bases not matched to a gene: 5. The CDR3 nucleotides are TGTGCCAGCAGAAACAGGGGCGTCTACGAGCAGTACTTC. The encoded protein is CASRNRGVYEQYF.

The CDR3 DNA follows: TGCAGCGTTGACGTGAATAGACAAGAGACCCAGTACTTC. Residues: CSVDVNRQETQYF. The V and J genes are TRBV29-1 and TRBJ2-5; D uncertain. The V gene's germline CDR1 is SQVTM and CDR2 ANQGSEA. The V end was cut by 3 bases, the J end by 2 bases, with 10 bases between. The CDR3 extends over 13 amino acids.